These 30 T cell receptor beta chains were sequenced from one sample in a study of blood T cell repertoires in COVID-19. Assay: immunoSEQ multiplex PCR; the TCRdb copy retains only in-frame clones and omits some. The sample has under 95,000 clones, around nine tenths seen once. Source material: peripheral blood. These receptors all stem from a woman aged 45-65 years in a cohort sampled during active COVID-19.

This sequence joins TRBV5-4 and TRBJ2-6; 8 bases are shared with TRBD1. Trimming removed 0 bases from V and 1 base from J; junction bases left unmatched: 6. The CDR3 is made up of 18 amino acids. Germline V CDR1 and CDR2: SGHNT, YYREEE (reference sequence). CDR3 amino acids: CASSLVLGQGSGANVLTF. CDR3 bases: TGTGCCAGCAGCTTGGTCCTTGGACAGGGATCTGGGGCCAACGTCCTGACTTTC.

V usage is TRBV7-9 and J usage is TRBJ2-5, with D possibly TRBD1 on 6 matching bases. V lost 5 bases and J lost 5, with 15 bases in between. There are 14 residues in the CDR3. Germline V gene data show CDR1 as SEHNR and CDR2 as FQNEAQ (reference sequence). CDR3 sequence: CASSLQGGRETQYF. The CDR3 DNA follows: TGTGCCAGCAGCCTCCAAGGGGGTCGGGAGACCCAGTACTTC. Full variable domain (missing parts from reference TRBV7-9 and TRBJ2-5): DTGVSQNPRHKITKRGQNVTFRCDPISEHNRLYWYRQTLGQGPEFLTYFQNEAQLEKSRLLSDRFSAERPKGSFSTLEIQRTEQGDSAMYLCASSLQGGRETQYFGPGTRLLVL.

V is TRBV28 and J is TRBJ1-1, with 12 bases that match TRBD1. The V gene's germline CDR1 is MDHEN and CDR2 SYDVKM. V gave up 4 bases and J gave up 4 bases; unmatched junction bases: 7. The CDR3 is made up of 16 amino acids. Here the CDR3 reads CASSSGTGGGGTEAFF. The CDR3, as DNA: TGTGCCAGCAGTTCCGGGACAGGGGGCGGGGGCACTGAAGCTTTCTTT.

The chain couples TRBV5-1 to TRBJ2-1; 8 positions match TRBD2. The V gene end was trimmed by 0 bases and the J gene end by 8 bases; junction bases not matched to a gene: 4. Germline values: CDR1 SGHRS, CDR2 YFSETQ. This CDR3 has 14 amino acids. The CDR3 here is CASSLVGRVDEQFF. CDR3 coding DNA: TGCGCCAGCAGCTTGGTCGGGAGGGTAGATGAGCAGTTCTTC.

The V and J genes are TRBV10-1 and TRBJ2-3; 8 bases map to TRBD2. The V and J ends lost 7 bases and 1 base, in that order; junction bases with no gene match: 16. CDR3 length equals 18 residues. Germline assignment: CDR1 WNHNN and CDR2 SYGVQD (reference sequence). The CDR3 region is CASTKAGVPVLGTDTQYF. CDR3 coding DNA: TGCGCCAGCACTAAAGCGGGAGTTCCGGTCCTAGGCACAGATACGCAGTATTTT.

The chain employs TRBV27 and TRBJ2-1; 9 nucleotides agree with TRBD2. This CDR3 contains 15 residues. CDR1 and CDR2 (germline): MNHEY, SMNVEV (reference sequence). The trim removed 6 bases at V and 14 bases at J, leaving 17 bases unmatched. DNA for the CDR3: TGTGCCAGCAGCCCGAGCGGGACTAGCATCTTATCGAAGTTCTTC. Translation gives CASSPSGTSILSKFF.

This clone was recorded once. The chain has TRBV10-1 and TRBJ2-7; 14 positions match TRBD2. Germline V gene lookup returns CDR1 WNHNN and CDR2 SYGVQD (reference sequence). After removal of 6 bases from V and 6 bases from J, the junction contained 4 bases not matched to a gene. CDR3 length: 14 amino acids. CDR3 bases: TGCGCCAGCAGCGGGACTAGCGGGAGTGTCGAGCAGTACTTC. It codes for CASSGTSGSVEQYF.

The V gene is TRBV9, the J gene TRBJ2-7; 10 positions agree with TRBD1. V shed 2 bases, J shed 3 bases, and the junction held 5 bases outside the gene matches. The length of the CDR3 is 15 residues. Germline assignment: CDR1 SGDLS and CDR2 YYNGEE. CDR3 bases: TGTGCCAGCAGCGTCGGACAGGGGGTTGTCTACGAGCAGTACTTC. Translated, it gives CASSVGQGVVYEQYF.

V and J are TRBV9 and TRBJ2-7; 10 nucleotides line up with TRBD2. The length of the CDR3 is 15 residues. CDR1 SGDLS and CDR2 YYNGEE come from the germline V gene. The J segment lost 2 bases and the V segment lost 0 bases, leaving 2 bases of the junction unmatched. Written as DNA, the CDR3 is TGTGCCAGCAGCGTAGGGAGCGGGGGGGCCTACGAGCAGTACTTC. This encodes CASSVGSGGAYEQYF.

The rearrangement links TRBV7-9 to TRBJ2-3, with 12 bases fitting TRBD2. The ends lost 8 bases at V and 8 bases at J; junction bases unmatched: 14. CDR1 SEHNR and CDR2 FQNEAQ come from the germline V gene (reference sequence). The CDR3 sequence is 16 residues long. CDR3 sequence (DNA): TGTGCCAGCCAAGCCCGGCTAGCGGGGGGGCATTCTACGCAGTATTTT. It encodes CASQARLAGGHSTQYF. Full variable domain (rest looked up from reference TRBV7-9 and TRBJ2-3): DTGVSQNPRHKITKRGQNVTFRCDPISEHNRLYWYRQTLGQGPEFLTYFQNEAQLEKSRLLSDRFSAERPKGSFSTLEIQRTEQGDSAMYLCASQARLAGGHSTQYFGPGTRLTVL.

This clone has just one count. The V gene is TRBV6-5, the J gene TRBJ1-5; D is unclear. The CDR3 runs 13 residues. Germline CDR1 is MNHEY and CDR2 is SVGAGI. V lost 5 bases and J 2 bases, leaving 7 bases between the germline ends. CDR3 region: CASSTLGNQPQHF. Here the CDR3 DNA reads TGTGCCAGCAGTACCTTAGGCAATCAGCCCCAGCATTTT.

The chain's CDR3 is CASHSSGGYTF. The CDR3, as DNA: TGTGCCAGTCATTCCTCGGGAGGCTACACCTTC. This chain uses TRBV19 with TRBJ1-2; D not certain. CDR3 length equals 11 residues. The germline V gene encodes CDR1 LNHDA and CDR2 SQIVND (reference sequence). V was cut by 8 bases and J by 8 bases, with 12 bases left in between.

The chain recombines TRBV4-1 with TRBJ1-4, with D uncertain. CDR1 and CDR2 (germline): MGHRA, YSYEKL. The V end lost 4 bases, the J end lost 4 bases, and 13 bases lay between the germline ends. This CDR3 has 15 residues. The CDR3 DNA sequence: TGCGCCAGCAGCCCGCATTTACAGCATAATGAAAAACTGTTTTTT. Its translation is CASSPHLQHNEKLFF.

The chain uses TRBV2 and TRBJ1-6; maybe TRBD1 (6 bases). Trimming removed 8 bases at V and 0 bases at J, with 11 bases between. The V gene's germline CDR1 is SNHLY and CDR2 FYNNEI. The CDR3 spans 15 residues. This chain's CDR3 is CASLDRSSYNSPLHF. As DNA, the CDR3 is TGTGCCAGCTTAGACAGGAGCTCCTATAATTCACCCCTCCACTTT.

This chain connects TRBV28 to TRBJ1-3, with D perhaps TRBD1 (5 bases). CDR3 length: 10 residues. Germline lookup yields CDR1 MDHEN and CDR2 SYDVKM. V was trimmed by 8 bases and J by 7 bases, leaving 6 bases between them. The CDR3: CASYRNTIYF. The CDR3, as DNA: TGTGCCAGCTACAGGAACACCATATATTTT.

This rearrangement joins TRBV11-3 to TRBJ1-1; D gene ambiguous. The V end lost 1 base, the J end lost 1 base, and 13 bases lay between the germline ends. CDR1 is SGHNT and CDR2 is YENEEA in the germline V gene. This CDR3 comprises 16 residues. CDR3 in DNA: TGTGCCAGCAGCTTAGGAGGGAGTTGGAGGAACACTGAAGCTTTCTTT. Translation: CASSLGGSWRNTEAFF.

The V gene is TRBV6-5, the J gene TRBJ1-5; D is perhaps TRBD1 (5 bases). The germline CDR1 and CDR2 sequences are MNHEY and SVGAGI. Trimming left V 6 bases short and J 2 bases short, with 14 bases between. The CDR3 has 15 residues. This CDR3 is CASRRTGGGNQPQHF. In DNA form, the CDR3 reads TGTGCCAGCAGGAGGACGGGAGGGGGCAATCAGCCCCAGCATTTT.

The genes are TRBV13 and TRBJ2-7, with 8 positions matching TRBD2. The J segment lost 2 bases and the V segment lost 2 bases, leaving 17 bases of the junction unmatched. The CDR3 is made up of 19 amino acids. Germline values: CDR1 PRHDT, CDR2 FYEKMQ (reference sequence). CDR3 in DNA: TGTGCCAGCAGCTTAAGGCCATTGATTAGCGGGACGACACCCTACGAGCAGTACTTC. It specifies CASSLRPLISGTTPYEQYF.

V and J are TRBV12-5 and TRBJ2-7, with D maybe TRBD1 (6 bases). This CDR3 spans 15 amino acids. Trimming cost V 5 bases and J 6 bases, with 20 bases left between them. In germline, CDR1 is LGHNT, CDR2 FRNRAP. DNA for the CDR3: TGTGCTAGTGGTACCTACGGACAGAAAAAGATCGAGCAGTACTTC. This gives the protein CASGTYGQKKIEQYF.

The rearrangement joins TRBV19 to TRBJ1-4; D ambiguous. The germline V gene encodes CDR1 LNHDA and CDR2 SQIVND (reference sequence). There are 15 residues in the CDR3. V was cut by 5 bases and J by 0 bases, with 10 bases left in between. Here the CDR3 reads CASSQNRATNEKLFF. CDR3 coding DNA: TGTGCCAGTAGTCAAAATCGGGCAACTAATGAAAAACTGTTTTTT. The full variable domain, rest sourced from reference TRBV19 and TRBJ1-4, is DGGITQSPKYLFRKEGQNVTLSCEQNLNHDAMYWYRQDPGQGLRLIYYSQIVNDFQKGDIAEGYSVSREKKESFPLTVTSAQKNPTAFYLCASSQNRATNEKLFFGSGTQLSVL.

The chain combines TRBV5-4 with TRBJ1-2; 8 nucleotides line up with TRBD1. CDR3 length equals 14 residues. Germline V gene lookup returns CDR1 SGHNT and CDR2 YYREEE (reference sequence). Trimming took 4 bases from V and 5 from J; bases not matched to a gene: 7. Written as DNA, the CDR3 is TGTGCCAGCAGCCCGGACAGGGTACGGTATGGCTACACCTTC. Its protein product is CASSPDRVRYGYTF.

The rearrangement joins TRBV19 to TRBJ1-2; D might be TRBD1 (6 bases). Per germline, CDR1 LNHDA and CDR2 SQIVND (reference sequence). The CDR3 covers 13 residues. V was clipped by 7 bases and J by 5 bases, with 14 bases between them. Here the CDR3 reads CASIPRGGYGYTF. CDR3 coding DNA: TGTGCCAGTATTCCCAGGGGCGGGTATGGCTACACCTTC.

The rearrangement uses TRBV2 and TRBJ1-5; maybe TRBD1 (5 bases). Germline V lookup: CDR1 SNHLY, CDR2 FYNNEI. There are 16 residues in the CDR3. With 3 bases removed from V and 4 bases from J, the gap between germline ends came to 16 bases. The CDR3 region is CASSEPGHQGNQPQHF. For the CDR3, the DNA is TGTGCCAGCAGTGAGCCTGGACACCAAGGGAATCAGCCCCAGCATTTT.

The chain joins TRBV6-6 to TRBJ2-3; 9 bases match TRBD1. The CDR3 spans 16 residues. Germline CDR1 and CDR2: MNHNY and SVGAGI (reference sequence). Trimming at V came to 5 bases and at J to 4 bases, leaving 10 bases not matched to a gene. The CDR3 spells CASSATRGQGSDTQYF. The CDR3 coding sequence is TGTGCCAGCAGTGCTACCAGGGGACAGGGTTCAGATACGCAGTATTTT.

V is TRBV3-1 (or the pseudogene TRBV3-2) and J is TRBJ2-7, with 11 bases aligning to TRBD2. Germline assignment: CDR1 LGHDT and CDR2 YNNKEL (reference sequence). Losses at the gene ends were 5 bases for V and 3 bases for J; bases not matched to a gene: 3. This CDR3 has 14 residues. CDR3: CASSGTSGYYEQYF. The CDR3 bases are TGTGCCAGCAGCGGGACTAGCGGATACTACGAGCAGTACTTC.

The chain is built from TRBV14 and TRBJ1-2, with D possibly TRBD1 on 6 matching bases. Trimming pared 3 bases from V and 3 bases from J, leaving 11 bases between. Germline assignment: CDR1 SGHDN and CDR2 FVKESK. The CDR3 spans 14 residues. The CDR3 nucleotides read TGTGCCAGCAGCCACGGAAGACAGGACTATGGCTACACCTTC. It encodes CASSHGRQDYGYTF.

The J gene is TRBJ1-2, the V gene TRBV5-4, with 7 nucleotides matching TRBD1. This CDR3 spans 15 amino acids. V dropped 0 bases and J dropped 3; count of bases not matched to a gene: 5. Germline V gives CDR1 SGHNT, CDR2 YYREEE (reference sequence). In DNA form, the CDR3 reads TGTGCCAGCAGCTTGGGCAGGGGGGCCTACTATGGCTACACCTTC. The encoded protein is CASSLGRGAYYGYTF.

The chain links TRBV2 to TRBJ1-6, with 7 bases identical to TRBD1. The length of the CDR3 is 14 residues. Germline V gene lookup returns CDR1 SNHLY and CDR2 FYNNEI. The junction had 0 bases not matched to a gene; V was cut back by 4 bases and J by 3 bases. CDR3 DNA: TGTGCCAGCAGTGGGGACAGCTATAATTCACCCCTCCACTTT. Its translation is CASSGDSYNSPLHF.

The chain uses TRBV2 and TRBJ1-2; 10 bases match TRBD1. The CDR3 consists of 17 residues. Germline CDR1 is SNHLY and CDR2 is FYNNEI. V shed 6 bases and J 4 bases; nucleotides not matched to a gene: 14. Here the CDR3 DNA reads TGTGCCAGCAGAGGGGACAGGGGTCCAAACATTAGCTATGGCTACACCTTC. It specifies CASRGDRGPNISYGYTF.

The table lists this clone with a few counts. The CDR3 sequence: CASVSGGGASGNTIYF. The CDR3 nucleotides read TGCGCCAGCGTCAGTGGGGGGGGCGCTTCAGGAAACACCATATATTTT. The chain combines TRBV10-2 with TRBJ1-3; the D gene is possibly TRBD1 (6 bases). The CDR3 extends over 16 amino acids. Trimming took off 8 bases at V and 4 bases at J, with 21 bases between the two ends. CDR1 is WSHSY, CDR2 SAAADI, per germline.